A selection of T cell receptor beta chains follows, all from one sample in a study of blood T cell repertoires in COVID-19. Sequenced by immunoSEQ multiplex PCR; TCRdb stores in-frame clones only, minus some. The sample lists 110,000 to 150,000 clones; around 90% were seen once. The sample comprised peripheral blood. Source of these receptors: a human donor in a cohort sampled during active COVID-19. The CDR3 runs from the conserved cysteine through the conserved F or W. Fields, in order: clone size, J gene, V gene, D gene, CDR3 protein, CDR3 DNA. The D gene is left open where the match is weak. Clone size is given for some rows only: seen once, a few or many times, or a class if the clone is expanded.

>.|TRBJ1-1|TRBV28|TRBD1
CASSFGTGNTEAFF
TGTGCCAGCAGTTTCGGGACAGGGAACACTGAAGCTTTCTTT
>few|TRBJ1-2|TRBV6-5|TRBD1
CASSKTGNSYGYTF
TGTGCCAGCAGCAAGACAGGGAACTCCTATGGCTACACCTTC
>once|TRBJ1-2|TRBV30|TRBD1
CAWSRQGIDGYTF
TGTGCCTGGAGTAGACAGGGGATCGATGGCTACACCTTC
>once|TRBJ1-2|TRBV9|.
CASSVPGGLNGYTF
TGTGCCAGCAGCGTCCCAGGAGGGCTCAATGGCTACACCTTC
>once|TRBJ2-7|TRBV10-3|.
CAISEWQGGHEQYF
TGTGCCATCAGTGAATGGCAGGGCGGTCACGAGCAGTACTTC
>.|TRBJ2-7|TRBV24-1|TRBD1
CATSDNRDRGRYEQYF
TGTGCCACCAGTGACAACCGGGACAGGGGGCGGTACGAGCAGTACTTC
>.|TRBJ2-2|TRBV28|.
CASSLQGRGTGELFF
TGTGCCAGCAGTCTACAGGGTAGGGGCACCGGGGAGCTGTTTTTT
>.|TRBJ1-4|TRBV29-1|.
CSVEDAGTSNEKLFF
TGCAGCGTTGAAGACGCCGGGACATCTAATGAAAAACTGTTTTTT
>once|TRBJ2-3|TRBV28|.
CASSSTGTDTQYF
TGTGCCAGCAGTAGTACAGGGACAGATACGCAGTATTTT
>.|TRBJ1-1|TRBV2|.
CASSRNTEAFF
TGTGCCAGCAGCAGGAACACTGAAGCTTTCTTT
>.|TRBJ1-2|TRBV28|.
CASSLGYRMGATGYGYTF
TGTGCCAGCAGTTTAGGATATCGAATGGGGGCAACGGGGTATGGCTACACCTTC
>once|TRBJ2-7|TRBV11-2|.
CASSFPTGYEQYF
TGTGCCAGCAGCTTCCCGACAGGCTACGAGCAGTACTTC
>.|TRBJ2-2|TRBV5-4|.
CASSFGTTNTGELFF
TGTGCCAGCAGCTTCGGGACAACCAACACCGGGGAGCTGTTTTTT
>.|TRBJ1-1|TRBV10-1|.
CASSEQGADEAFF
TGCGCCAGCAGTGAGCAGGGCGCGGATGAAGCTTTCTTT
>few|TRBJ2-7|TRBV28|.
CASSLGGGLLYEQYF
TGTGCCAGCAGCCTAGGGGGGGGGCTTCTCTACGAGCAGTACTTC
>.|TRBJ1-2|TRBV28|TRBD1
CASSFDRGQGGYTF
TGTGCCAGCAGTTTTGACAGGGGGCAGGGTGGCTACACCTTC
>.|TRBJ2-1|TRBV6-6|.
CASSSGATVNEQFF
TGTGCCAGCAGCAGTGGCGCGACAGTCAATGAGCAGTTCTTC
>once|TRBJ1-3|TRBV10-3|.
CATSYGGLPGNTIYF
TGTGCCACCTCCTATGGGGGACTTCCGGGAAACACCATATATTTT
>.|TRBJ2-7|TRBV27|.
CASSYRSSYEQYF
TGTGCCAGCAGTTACAGGAGCTCCTACGAGCAGTACTTC
>.|TRBJ1-2|TRBV25-1|.
CASTNRAYGYTF
TGTGCCAGTACCAACAGGGCGTATGGCTACACCTTC